The 7 T cell receptor beta chains in this list originate from one sample, sequenced in a study of T cell responses to AZD1222 COVID-19 vaccine. Libraries were prepared by immunoSEQ multiplex PCR; TCRdb keeps only in-frame clonotypes and omits some of them. The sample consists of 110,000 to 150,000 clones, around 93% of them appearing once. The sample in question was peripheral blood, obtained 28 days after the second AZD1222 dose. These receptors all come from an adult who received the AZD1222 COVID-19 vaccine.

V is TRBV30 and J is TRBJ2-7; D unclear. The germline CDR1 and CDR2 sequences are GTSNPN and SVGIG (reference sequence). This CDR3 has 15 residues. Trimming cost V 4 bases and J 5 bases, with 21 bases left between them. In DNA form, the CDR3 reads TGTGCCTGGAACCCCCCCCTGTGGGCGATCCACGAGCAGTACTTC. Translating gives CAWNPPLWAIHEQYF.

The chain joins TRBV6-5 to TRBJ1-2; a possible D gene is TRBD1 (6 bases). Trimming removed 6 bases at V and 7 bases at J, with 15 bases between. Germline V lookup: CDR1 MNHEY, CDR2 SVGAGI. The CDR3 sequence is 13 residues long. Here the CDR3 reads CASSHDRKAGYTF. CDR3 sequence (DNA): TGTGCCAGCAGCCATGACAGGAAGGCTGGCTACACCTTC.

The chain has TRBV5-1 and TRBJ2-3; D might be TRBD2 (5 bases). CDR1 is SGHRS and CDR2 is YFSETQ in the germline V gene. The germline V and J ends were trimmed by 2 bases and 0 bases, with 16 bases remaining between them. The CDR3 length is 17 residues. CDR3 sequence (DNA): TGCGCCAGCAGCTTAACCGGGATCTTCGATAGCACAGATACGCAGTATTTT. Protein product: CASSLTGIFDSTDTQYF.

The chain recombines TRBV7-9 with TRBJ2-7; D unresolved. The V gene lost 1 base and the J gene lost 9 bases, with 7 bases spanning the gap. Germline CDR1 and CDR2: SEHNR and FQNEAQ (reference sequence). CDR3 length equals 11 residues. CDR3 nucleotide sequence: TGTGCCAGCAGCTTAGACCTCATGCAGTACTTC. As protein: CASSLDLMQYF.

V gene TRBV7-2 combines with J gene TRBJ1-2; D uncertain. The CDR3 consists of 15 residues. Trimming left V 0 bases short and J 5 bases short, with 13 bases between. Per the germline V gene, CDR1 is SGHTA and CDR2 is FQGNSA. CDR3 region: CASSLAGSGAYGYTF. The DNA of the CDR3 is TGTGCCAGCAGCTTAGCCGGGTCAGGAGCTTATGGCTACACCTTC.

The rearrangement uses TRBV4-2 and TRBJ2-3; TRBD2 matches at 11 bases. CDR3 size: 13 residues. Germline V gene data show CDR1 as LGHNA and CDR2 as YNFKEQ. The J segment lost 5 bases and the V segment lost 6 bases, leaving 1 base of the junction unmatched. The CDR3 DNA reads as TGTGCCAGCAGTAGCGGGAGGGGAGATACGCAGTATTTT. The encoded protein is CASSSGRGDTQYF.

The rearrangement links TRBV11-2 to TRBJ2-7; D might be TRBD2 (6 bases). V dropped 3 bases and J dropped 5 bases, with 14 bases sitting between them. Germline values: CDR1 SGHAT, CDR2 FQNNGV. There are 14 residues in the CDR3. CDR3 protein: CASSFNGREDEQYF. For the CDR3, the DNA is TGTGCCAGCAGCTTCAACGGGAGAGAAGACGAGCAGTACTTC. Full variable domain (outside the CDR3, taken from reference TRBV11-2 and TRBJ2-7): EAGVAQSPRYKIIEKRQSVAFWCNPISGHATLYWYQQILGQGPKLLIQFQNNGVVDDSQLPKDRFSAERLKGVDSTLKIQPAKLEDSAVYLCASSFNGREDEQYFGPGTRLTVT.